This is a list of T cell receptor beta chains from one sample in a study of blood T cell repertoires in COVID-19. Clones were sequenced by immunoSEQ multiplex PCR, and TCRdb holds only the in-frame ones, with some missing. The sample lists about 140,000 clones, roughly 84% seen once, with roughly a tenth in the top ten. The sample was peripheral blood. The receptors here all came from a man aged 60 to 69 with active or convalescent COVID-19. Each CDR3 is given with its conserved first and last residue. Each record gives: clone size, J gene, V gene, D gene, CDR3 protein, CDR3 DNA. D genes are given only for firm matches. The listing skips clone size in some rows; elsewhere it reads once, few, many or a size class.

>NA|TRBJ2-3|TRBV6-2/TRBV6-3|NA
CASSPYRRGGFTDTQYF
TGTGCCAGCAGTCCGTACCGGCGGGGAGGATTTACAGATACGCAGTATTTT
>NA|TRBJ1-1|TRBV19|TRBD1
CASSISDRAAFF
TGTGCCAGTAGTATTTCGGACAGGGCGGCTTTCTTT
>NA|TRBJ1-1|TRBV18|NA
CASSPPHQGTNTEAFF
TGTGCCAGCTCACCACCGCACCAGGGGACAAACACTGAAGCTTTCTTT
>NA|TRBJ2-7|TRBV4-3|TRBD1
CASSHYRTGRDSEQYF
TGCGCCAGCAGCCATTACAGGACAGGGCGGGATAGCGAGCAGTACTTC
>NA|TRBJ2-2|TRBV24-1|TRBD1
CATSDSGTGGGGELFF
TGTGCCACCAGTGACTCCGGGACAGGGGGTGGCGGGGAGCTGTTTTTT
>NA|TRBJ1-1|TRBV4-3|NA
CASSQRGKGVTEAFF
TGCGCCAGCAGCCAAAGAGGTAAAGGGGTCACTGAAGCTTTCTTT
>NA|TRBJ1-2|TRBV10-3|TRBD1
CAISDRSGGAGYTF
TGTGCCATCAGTGATAGGTCAGGGGGCGCTGGCTACACCTTC
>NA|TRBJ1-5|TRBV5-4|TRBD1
CASSFGGGEGQPQHF
TGTGCCAGCAGCTTTGGAGGGGGCGAAGGTCAGCCCCAGCATTTT
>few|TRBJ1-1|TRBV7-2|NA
CASSLYRDTEAFF
TGTGCCAGCAGCTTATATAGAGACACTGAAGCTTTCTTT
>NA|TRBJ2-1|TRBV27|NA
CASRGGGVYNEQFF
TGTGCCAGCCGCGGAGGAGGAGTCTACAATGAGCAGTTCTTC
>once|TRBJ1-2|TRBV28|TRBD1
CASSLSGTGLVHTF
TGTGCCAGCAGCCTCTCCGGGACAGGACTGGTTCACACCTTC
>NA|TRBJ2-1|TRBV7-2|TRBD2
CASSLTSGRNEQFF
TGTGCCAGCAGCTTAACTAGCGGGAGAAATGAGCAGTTCTTC
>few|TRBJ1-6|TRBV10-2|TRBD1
CASRESGGGNSPLHF
TGCGCCAGCAGAGAATCAGGGGGTGGAAATTCACCCCTCCACTTT
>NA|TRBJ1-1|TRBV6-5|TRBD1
CASTKQGATEAFF
TGTGCCAGCACTAAACAGGGGGCAACTGAAGCTTTCTTT
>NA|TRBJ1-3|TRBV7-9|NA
CASSFVQGNGNTIYF
TGTGCCAGCAGCTTTGTTCAGGGAAACGGAAACACCATATATTTT
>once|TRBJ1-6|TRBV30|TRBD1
CAWSRDRLSPLHF
TGTGCCTGGAGTAGGGACAGGCTATCACCCCTCCACTTT
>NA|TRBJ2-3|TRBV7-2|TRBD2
CASSLVGLATDTQYF
TGTGCCAGCAGCTTAGTGGGACTAGCGACAGATACGCAGTATTTT
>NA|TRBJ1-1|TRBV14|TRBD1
CASSRIAGGAEAFF
TGTGCCAGCAGCCGTATCGCAGGGGGCGCGGAAGCTTTCTTT
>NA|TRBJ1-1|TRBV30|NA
CAWSVLGGGYTEAFF
TGTGCCTGGAGTGTACTCGGGGGTGGGTACACTGAAGCTTTCTTT
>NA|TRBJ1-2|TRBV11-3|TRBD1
CASSWTGDLYGYTF
TGTGCCAGCAGCTGGACAGGGGACCTCTATGGCTACACCTTC
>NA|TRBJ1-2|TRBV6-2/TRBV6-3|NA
CASSPLLGGSGYTF
TGTGCCAGCAGTCCCCTCTTAGGGGGAAGTGGCTACACCTTC
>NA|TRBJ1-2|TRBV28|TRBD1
CASSLRGTGPPYGYTF
TGTGCCAGCAGTTTACGGGGGACAGGGCCCCCCTATGGCTACACCTTC
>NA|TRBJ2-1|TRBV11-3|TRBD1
CASSLVGGQSYNEQFF
TGTGCCAGCAGCTTAGTAGGGGGCCAATCCTACAATGAGCAGTTCTTC
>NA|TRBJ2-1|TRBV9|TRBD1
CASSGNTGGEQFF
TGTGCCAGCAGCGGAAATACAGGGGGTGAGCAGTTCTTC
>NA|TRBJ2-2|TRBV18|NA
CASSPSNLRNTGELFF
TGTGCCAGCTCACCGTCCAATCTAAGGAACACCGGGGAGCTGTTTTTT
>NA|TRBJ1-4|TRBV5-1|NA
CASSFGGSNEKLFF
TGCGCCAGCAGCTTCGGAGGTTCTAATGAAAAACTGTTTTTT
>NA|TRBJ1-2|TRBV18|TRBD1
CASSQTGGKDGYGYTF
TGTGCCAGCTCACAGACAGGGGGAAAGGATGGCTATGGCTACACCTTC
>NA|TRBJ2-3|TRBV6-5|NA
CASSTRRGTDTQYF
TGTGCCAGCAGTACCCGACGGGGCACAGATACGCAGTATTTT
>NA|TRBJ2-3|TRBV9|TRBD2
CASNELAGNTDTQYF
TGTGCCAGCAACGAACTAGCGGGTAACACAGATACGCAGTATTTT
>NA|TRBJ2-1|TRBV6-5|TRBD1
CASVATQQGNEQFF
TGTGCCAGCGTAGCGACTCAACAGGGGAATGAGCAGTTCTTC
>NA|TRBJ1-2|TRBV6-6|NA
CASSYGQQVYGYTF
TGTGCCAGCAGTTACGGACAGCAAGTCTATGGCTACACCTTC
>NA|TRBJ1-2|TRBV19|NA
CASSGTPNYGYTF
TGTGCCAGCAGCGGGACTCCTAACTATGGCTACACCTTC
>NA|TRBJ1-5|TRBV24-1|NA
CATSERVSNQPQHF
TGTGCCACCAGTGAGAGGGTTAGCAATCAGCCCCAGCATTTT
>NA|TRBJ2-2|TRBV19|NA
CASTRQTTGELFF
TGTGCCAGTACAAGACAGACCACCGGGGAGCTGTTTTTT
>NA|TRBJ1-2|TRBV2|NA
CASSETGTNYGYTF
TGTGCCAGCAGTGAAACGGGTACTAACTATGGCTACACCTTC
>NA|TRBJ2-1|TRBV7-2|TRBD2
CASSWTSEQFF
TGTGCCAGCAGCTGGACTAGCGAGCAGTTCTTC
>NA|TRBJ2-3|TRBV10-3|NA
CAISENAGSTQYF
TGTGCCATCAGTGAGAATGCGGGGAGTACGCAGTATTTT
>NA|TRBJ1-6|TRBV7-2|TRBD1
CASSQDRGGSPLHF
TGTGCCAGCAGCCAGGACAGGGGAGGTTCACCCCTCCACTTT
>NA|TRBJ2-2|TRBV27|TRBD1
CASSLHGTENTGELFF
TGTGCCAGCAGTTTACACGGGACAGAAAACACCGGGGAGCTGTTTTTT
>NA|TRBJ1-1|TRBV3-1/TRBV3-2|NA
CASNVGAGAHSKRRNTEAFF
TGTGCCAGCAACGTAGGTGCGGGGGCACATTCTAAAAGGCGGAACACTGAAGCTTTCTTT
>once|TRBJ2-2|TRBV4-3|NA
CASSQARLRTGELFF
TGCGCCAGCAGCCAGGCAAGATTGCGGACCGGGGAGCTGTTTTTT
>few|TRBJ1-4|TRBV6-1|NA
CASSLLQGTNEKLFF
TGTGCCAGCAGTCTTTTACAGGGTACTAATGAAAAACTGTTTTTT
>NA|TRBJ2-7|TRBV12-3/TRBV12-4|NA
CASSLGQSGQYF
TGTGCCAGCAGTTTGGGCCAGTCTGGGCAGTACTTC